One sample yielded the 22 T cell receptor beta chains listed below, sequenced in a study of cytotoxic CD8 clonotypes in ibrutinib-treated CLL. Profiling relied on immunoSEQ multiplex PCR, and the TCRdb table lists in-frame clones only, not all of them. Here the sample spans some 300,000 clones, about 80% being singletons. The sample was PBMCs, taken before ibrutinib treatment. The receptors derive from a human donor with chronic lymphocytic leukemia.

The chain employs TRBV21-1 and TRBJ2-7; the D call of TRBD1 is as the table states it, not checked on the DNA. TRBV21-1 is given as a pseudogene. This CDR3 is 12 amino acids long. The CDR3 protein is CASSKEGDLGYF. CDR3 coding DNA: TGTGCCAGCAGCAAAGAGGGGGACCTCGGGTACTTC.

This sequence joins TRBV28 and TRBJ1-1; possible D gene TRBD1, 6 bases. Per the germline V gene, CDR1 is MDHEN and CDR2 is SYDVKM. Trimming took 10 bases from V and 4 from J, leaving 22 bases between them. The CDR3 sequence is 15 residues long. CDR3 loop: CATISHRERGTEAFF. DNA for the CDR3: TGTGCCACCATTTCTCACAGGGAACGGGGCACTGAAGCTTTCTTT.

The rearrangement joins TRBV5-1 to TRBJ2-3; TRBD2 agrees at 11 bases. The CDR3 has 19 amino acids. With V trimmed by 2 bases and J by 0 bases, 11 bases remained unmatched. Germline V gene data show CDR1 as SGHRS and CDR2 as YFSETQ. The CDR3: CASSLDNRLAGMSTDTQYF. The CDR3 DNA sequence: TGCGCCAGCAGCTTAGACAACCGACTAGCGGGAATGAGCACAGATACGCAGTATTTT.

The chain uses TRBV27 and TRBJ2-7; TRBD1 is a possible D gene (6 bases). Germline CDR1 MNHEY, CDR2 SMNVEV (reference sequence). Between the trimmed V and J ends, which lost 5 bases and 3 bases, there was a span of 14 bases. This CDR3 contains 14 residues. In DNA, the CDR3 is TGTGCCAGCAGTACAGGACAAGGGGGCTACGAGCAGTACTTC. It is translated as CASSTGQGGYEQYF.

The genes are TRBV4-1 and TRBJ2-3; 8 bases align to TRBD2. Germline V gene lookup returns CDR1 MGHRA and CDR2 YSYEKL. Unmatched junction bases numbered 4, after V lost 4 bases and J lost 1 base. The CDR3 is 15 residues long. CDR3 region: CASSPFSGGTDTQYF. CDR3 nucleotides: TGCGCCAGCAGCCCCTTTAGCGGGGGCACAGATACGCAGTATTTT.

The gene calls are TRBV18 and TRBJ2-7; 8 bases are shared with TRBD1. Germline CDR1 and CDR2: KGHSH and LQKENI. V dropped 2 bases and J dropped 8; count of bases not matched to a gene: 8. This CDR3 contains 14 residues. The CDR3 reads CASSPESRDRKQYF. DNA of the CDR3: TGTGCCAGCTCACCAGAGTCCCGGGACAGGAAGCAGTACTTC.

V usage is TRBV28 and J usage is TRBJ1-4; D remains ambiguous. This CDR3 region has 18 residues. The germline CDR1 and CDR2 sequences are MDHEN and SYDVKM. With 2 bases removed from V and 6 bases from J, the gap between germline ends came to 22 bases. CDR3 loop: CASSLLYGGPQEDEKLFF. CDR3 sequence (DNA): TGTGCCAGCAGTTTACTTTATGGAGGGCCACAAGAGGATGAAAAACTGTTTTTT. The full variable domain, in which reference TRBV28 and TRBJ1-4 provide the parts outside the CDR3, is DVKVTQSSRYLVKRTGEKVFLECVQDMDHENMFWYRQDPGLGLRLIYFSYDVKMKEKGDIPEGYSVSREKKERFSLILESASTNQTSMYLCASSLLYGGPQEDEKLFFGSGTQLSVL.

The J gene is TRBJ1-1, the V gene TRBV9; perhaps TRBD1 as D (6 bases). Between the trimmed V and J ends, which lost 3 bases and 3 bases, there was a span of 18 bases. CDR1 SGDLS and CDR2 YYNGEE come from the germline V gene. The CDR3 runs 16 residues. The CDR3 region has the DNA TGTGCCAGCAGCGGTCGAGGGGGAAGGGGCTACACTGAAGCTTTCTTT. Protein sequence: CASSGRGGRGYTEAFF.

In DNA form, the CDR3 reads TGTGCCAGCAGCCGGAAGACAGCTAGTACAGATACGCAGTATTTT. This sequence encodes CASSRKTASTDTQYF. The V gene is TRBV4-2, the J gene TRBJ2-3, with D perhaps TRBD1 (5 bases). V gave up 4 bases and J gave up 3 bases, with 14 bases separating them. The CDR3 spans 15 residues. CDR1 and CDR2 from the germline V gene are LGHNA and YNFKEQ.

The chain has TRBV11-2 and TRBJ1-5; no clear D. CDR3 length equals 14 residues. The germline V gene encodes CDR1 SGHAT and CDR2 FQNNGV. V lost 2 bases to trimming and J lost 3 bases, with 8 bases between them. Here the CDR3 reads CASSLFGNNQPQHF. The CDR3 coding sequence is TGTGCCAGCAGCTTATTTGGCAACAATCAGCCCCAGCATTTT. Filled out from reference TRBV11-2 and TRBJ1-5, the complete variable domain reads EAGVAQSPRYKIIEKRQSVAFWCNPISGHATLYWYQQILGQGPKLLIQFQNNGVVDDSQLPKDRFSAERLKGVDSTLKIQPAKLEDSAVYLCASSLFGNNQPQHFGDGTRLSIL.

The count of this clone is one. This chain connects TRBV2 to TRBJ2-1; D is unclear. Trimming removed 6 bases from V and 3 bases from J, with 12 bases in between. The CDR3 spans 14 residues. Germline V gene sequence: CDR1 SNHLY, CDR2 FYNNEI. CDR3 sequence: CASRLSHIYNEQFF. As DNA, the CDR3 is TGTGCCAGCAGACTTAGCCACATCTACAATGAGCAGTTCTTC.

This chain uses TRBV11-2 with TRBJ2-3, with D unclear. The germline gives CDR1 SGHAT, CDR2 FQNNGV. The V gene lost 5 bases and the J gene lost 5 bases, with 11 bases spanning the gap. The CDR3 loop spans 13 amino acids. The CDR3 loop reads CASSRNSGDTQYF. The CDR3 nucleotides are TGTGCCAGCAGCCGTAATTCGGGAGATACGCAGTATTTT.

There are a few counts of this clone. This rearrangement joins TRBV19 to TRBJ2-7, with TRBD2 identical over 11 bases. V shed 5 bases, J shed 5 bases, and the junction held 8 bases outside the gene matches. The CDR3 consists of 15 residues. Germline values: CDR1 LNHDA, CDR2 SQIVND (reference sequence). The CDR3, as DNA: TGTGCCAGTAGTTTAGCGGGAGGGCCAATCGACGAGCAGTACTTC. Translation gives CASSLAGGPIDEQYF.

This rearrangement joins TRBV27 to TRBJ1-3; no reliable D call. Germline loops: CDR1 MNHEY, CDR2 SMNVEV (reference sequence). V was shortened by 3 bases and J by 2 bases, with 8 bases between the two germline ends. The CDR3 totals 14 residues. The CDR3 coding sequence is TGTGCCAGCAGTTTGAGTTCCGCTGGAAACACCATATATTTT. Amino acid sequence: CASSLSSAGNTIYF.

This chain links TRBV29-1 with TRBJ1-1; 7 positions match TRBD1. V trimming: 6 bases; J trimming: 0 bases; junction bases outside the gene matches: 4. In germline, CDR1 is SQVTM, CDR2 ANQGSEA. The CDR3 contains 13 residues. This CDR3 reads CSVGTVMNTEAFF. CDR3 DNA: TGCAGCGTAGGGACAGTCATGAACACTGAAGCTTTCTTT.

This chain joins TRBV30 and TRBJ2-1; D tentatively reads TRBD1 or TRBD2 (5 bases each). V lost 2 bases, J lost 8 bases, and 10 bases lay in between. Germline assignment: CDR1 GTSNPN and CDR2 SVGIG (reference sequence). The CDR3 loop spans 12 amino acids. This chain's CDR3 is CAWSPRGDEQFF. CDR3 DNA: TGTGCCTGGAGTCCTAGGGGAGATGAGCAGTTCTTC.

The gene calls are TRBV4-2 and TRBJ1-5; D may be TRBD1 (6 bases). Trimming pared 0 bases from V and 7 bases from J, leaving 16 bases between. The CDR3 contains 16 residues. Germline V CDR1 and CDR2: LGHNA, YNFKEQ. CDR3 bases: TGTGCCAGCAGCCAAGACCAGTCCCAGGGGCTGCAGCCCCAGCATTTT. Its protein product is CASSQDQSQGLQPQHF.

The rearrangement joins TRBV9 to TRBJ1-2, with no clear D. CDR3 length: 16 amino acids. Germline V gene lookup returns CDR1 SGDLS and CDR2 YYNGEE. Trimming took off 0 bases at V and 4 bases at J, with 16 bases between the two ends. The CDR3 DNA sequence: TGTGCCAGCAGCGTAGGACCGAACCCCATCTCCTATGGCTACACCTTC. As protein: CASSVGPNPISYGYTF.

This chain joins TRBV11-3 and TRBJ2-3; 12 bases agree with TRBD2. Germline trimming cut 5 bases from V and 1 base from J; bases unmatched to any gene: 10. Germline assignment: CDR1 SGHNT and CDR2 YENEEA. The CDR3 has 18 amino acids. DNA for the CDR3: TGTGCCAGCAGCCGAAGGACTAGCGGGGCAAGAGGCACAGATACGCAGTATTTT. Its protein is CASSRRTSGARGTDTQYF.

The chain couples TRBV21-1 to TRBJ2-7; the table's D gene call, TRBD1, was not cross checked with the DNA. TRBV21-1 is designated a pseudogene. The CDR3 spans 16 residues. CDR3 sequence reads: CASSKADRQGAYEQYF. The CDR3, as DNA: TGTGCCAGCAGCAAAGCCGACCGACAGGGTGCCTACGAGCAGTACTTC.

The chain has TRBV28 and TRBJ2-1; TRBD1 is a possible D gene (5 bases). Germline V gives CDR1 MDHEN, CDR2 SYDVKM. Deletions cut 6 bases from V and 6 bases from J, with 21 bases between. The CDR3 is 16 amino acids. CDR3 nucleotides: TGTGCCAGCAGCCCCATGCAGGGATATAATGGCAATGAGCAGTTCTTC. Translating gives CASSPMQGYNGNEQFF. The variable domain in full, completed from reference TRBV28 and TRBJ2-1, reads DVKVTQSSRYLVKRTGEKVFLECVQDMDHENMFWYRQDPGLGLRLIYFSYDVKMKEKGDIPEGYSVSREKKERFSLILESASTNQTSMYLCASSPMQGYNGNEQFFGPGTRLTVL.

This chain connects TRBV6-1 to TRBJ1-6; weak D call: TRBD1 (5 bases). V shed 6 bases and J shed 5 bases, with 11 bases lying between them. In germline, CDR1 is MNHNS, CDR2 SASEGT. This CDR3 is 14 amino acids long. DNA for the CDR3: TGTGCCAGCAGGGTGGCCAGGGATAATTCACCCCTCCACTTT. It codes for CASRVARDNSPLHF.